Listed here are 24 T cell receptor beta chains from one sample, sequenced in a study of blood T cell repertoires in COVID-19. Clones were read by immunoSEQ multiplex PCR, and TCRdb kept only the in-frame ones, dropping some. The sample has 250,000 to 350,000 clones, more than 75% seen once. Input material: peripheral blood. These receptors all come from a woman in her 50s who had recovered from COVID-19.

The J gene is TRBJ2-3, the V gene TRBV28; TRBD2 matches at 8 bases. The CDR3 runs 16 residues. Germline CDR1 is MDHEN and CDR2 is SYDVKM. V trimming: 6 bases; J trimming: 4 bases; junction bases outside the gene matches: 12. The DNA for the CDR3 is TGTGCCAGCAGCTTCAGTTCGTTCGGGAGGGCAGATACGCAGTATTTT. This codes for CASSFSSFGRADTQYF.

This clone has just one count. J is TRBJ1-2 and V is TRBV7-2; 8 positions match TRBD1. CDR3 size: 15 residues. Germline values: CDR1 SGHTA, CDR2 FQGNSA. J lost 4 bases, V lost 5 bases, and 9 bases had no gene match. The CDR3: CASSAGQGFIYGYTF. The CDR3 DNA sequence: TGTGCCAGCAGCGCTGGACAGGGTTTCATCTATGGCTACACCTTC.

The genes are TRBV6-2 or TRBV6-3 and TRBJ1-5, with D unresolved. V was clipped by 2 bases and J by 5 bases, with 7 bases between them. The CDR3 totals 13 residues. Looked up from germline, CDR1 is MNHEY and CDR2 is SVGEGT. As DNA, the CDR3 is TGTGCCAGCAGTTACGAAAGCCATCAGCCCCAGCATTTT. Its translation: CASSYESHQPQHF.

The rearrangement joins TRBV28 to TRBJ1-1, with D possibly matching TRBD1 (5 bases). Germline CDR1 is MDHEN and CDR2 is SYDVKM. V gave up 2 bases and J gave up 11 bases, with 15 bases separating them. The CDR3 totals 13 residues. Here the CDR3 reads CASSLEGVRVAFF. The CDR3 nucleotides read TGTGCCAGCAGTTTAGAAGGGGTAAGGGTTGCTTTCTTT.

This clone was counted a few times. The chain's CDR3 is CASGETGGPTGELFF. DNA of the CDR3: TGTGCCAGCGGCGAGACAGGGGGCCCCACCGGGGAGCTGTTTTTT. The rearrangement uses TRBV11-1 and TRBJ2-2, with TRBD1 matching 10 bases. The ends lost 8 bases at V and 4 bases at J; junction bases unmatched: 7. The CDR3 covers 15 residues. Germline V lookup: CDR1 SGHAT, CDR2 FQDESV (reference sequence).

This sequence joins TRBV27 and TRBJ2-5, with 11 bases aligning to TRBD1. J gave up 5 bases and V 4 bases, and 6 bases lay outside the gene matches. The CDR3 is 15 amino acids. The germline V gene encodes CDR1 MNHEY and CDR2 SMNVEV (reference sequence). CDR3 sequence reads: CASSSTGDRGETQYF. In nucleotides, the CDR3 is TGTGCCAGCAGTTCAACCGGGGACAGGGGGGAGACCCAGTACTTC.

This clone is a singleton in its sample. The rearrangement joins TRBV13 to TRBJ1-6; D might be TRBD1 (5 bases). CDR3 length equals 16 residues. Trimming removed 2 bases from V and 7 bases from J, with 15 bases in between. CDR1 and CDR2 (germline): PRHDT, FYEKMQ (reference sequence). In DNA, the CDR3 is TGTGCCAGCAGCTTACGGTCGGGGGTGGGGAATTCACCCCTCCACTTT. Encoded protein: CASSLRSGVGNSPLHF.

This clone is a singleton in its sample. The chain uses TRBV30 and TRBJ2-5; 7 positions match TRBD1. CDR3 length equals 12 residues. Germline assignment: CDR1 GTSNPN and CDR2 SVGIG (reference sequence). J lost 4 bases, V lost 5 bases, and 4 bases had no gene match. The CDR3 is CAWSTGTETQYF. Written as DNA, the CDR3 is TGTGCCTGGTCGACAGGGACAGAGACCCAGTACTTC.

The chain couples TRBV9 to TRBJ1-4, with TRBD1 as a possible D gene (5 bases). This CDR3 comprises 15 residues. V lost 3 bases, J lost 3 bases, and 12 bases lay in between. The germline V gene encodes CDR1 SGDLS and CDR2 YYNGEE. The CDR3 loop is CASSAHGGPNEKLFF. The DNA of the CDR3 is TGTGCCAGCAGCGCTCACGGGGGACCTAATGAAAAACTGTTTTTT.

The CDR3 region is CASRPGTSRNTGELFF. The CDR3 DNA reads as TGCGCCAGCAGGCCAGGGACTAGCCGAAACACCGGGGAGCTGTTTTTT. The gene calls are TRBV5-1 and TRBJ2-2; 9 bases are shared with TRBD2. V lost 5 bases to trimming and J lost 2 bases; unmatched junction nucleotides: 7. This CDR3 comprises 16 residues. Germline V CDR1 and CDR2: SGHRS, YFSETQ. The whole variable domain, filled in from reference TRBV5-1 and TRBJ2-2, reads KAGVTQTPRYLIKTRGQQVTLSCSPISGHRSVSWYQQTPGQGLQFLFEYFSETQRNKGNFPGRFSGRQFSNSRSEMNVSTLELGDSALYLCASRPGTSRNTGELFFGEGSRLTVL.

The rearrangement uses TRBV7-9 and TRBJ2-6, with D perhaps TRBD2 (5 bases). The CDR3 contains 15 residues. Germline lookup yields CDR1 SEHNR and CDR2 FQNEAQ (reference sequence). Trimming stripped 5 bases from V and 4 bases from J, with 12 bases between. In DNA form, the CDR3 reads TGTGCCAGCAGCCCCGTGACGGGGGGGGCCAACGTCCTGACTTTC. Its protein is CASSPVTGGANVLTF. Drawing the rest from reference TRBV7-9 and TRBJ2-6, the complete variable domain is DTGVSQNPRHKITKRGQNVTFRCDPISEHNRLYWYRQTLGQGPEFLTYFQNEAQLEKSRLLSDRFSAERPKGSFSTLEIQRTEQGDSAMYLCASSPVTGGANVLTFGAGSRLTVL.

The rearrangement links TRBV2 to TRBJ2-5, with no clear D. The length of the CDR3 is 16 residues. Germline V gives CDR1 SNHLY, CDR2 FYNNEI. V lost 3 bases to trimming and J lost 3 bases, with 17 bases between them. CDR3 DNA: TGTGCCAGCAGTGACCCTGAGGTTGGCGGCAAAGAGACCCAGTACTTC. Amino acid sequence: CASSDPEVGGKETQYF.

The J gene is TRBJ1-5, the V gene TRBV19; tentatively, D is TRBD1 (6 bases). Germline CDR1 reads LNHDA; CDR2 reads SQIVND (reference sequence). Trimming removed 5 bases at V and 7 bases at J, with 15 bases between. This CDR3 spans 14 amino acids. The DNA of the CDR3 is TGTGCCAGTAGTCCTCTGGGGGCCCGGCAGCCCCAGCATTTT. Protein: CASSPLGARQPQHF.

The chain couples TRBV19 to TRBJ1-5; 8 bases match TRBD1. This CDR3 has 15 residues. Germline V CDR1 and CDR2: LNHDA, SQIVND (reference sequence). The V gene end was trimmed by 6 bases and the J gene end by 0 bases; junction bases not matched to a gene: 4. This chain's CDR3 is CASRTTGDSNQPQHF. DNA of the CDR3: TGTGCCAGTAGAACGACAGGGGATAGCAATCAGCCCCAGCATTTT.

The count of this clone is one. Distinct nucleotide sequences in the sample also encode this CDR3. The chain employs TRBV6-2 or TRBV6-3 and TRBJ2-3, with D tentatively TRBD2 (5 bases). V was trimmed by 3 bases and J by 1 base, leaving 11 bases between them. The CDR3 totals 15 residues. CDR1 is MNHEY and CDR2 is SVGEGT in the germline V gene. The CDR3 protein is CASSYSRVGTDTQYF. Written as DNA, the CDR3 is TGTGCCAGCAGTTATTCGAGGGTAGGCACAGATACGCAGTATTTT.

The V and J genes are TRBV4-1 and TRBJ1-1, with no clear D. The CDR3 has 15 amino acids. V was shortened by 3 bases and J by 1 base, with 12 bases between the two germline ends. The germline V gene has CDR1 MGHRA and CDR2 YSYEKL. This chain's CDR3 is CASSHLREGNTEAFF. DNA of the CDR3: TGCGCCAGCAGCCACTTAAGGGAGGGGAACACTGAAGCTTTCTTT.

This chain connects TRBV7-2 to TRBJ2-5; TRBD2 aligns across 9 bases. V was pared by 4 bases and J by 6 bases, with 9 bases of the junction left unmatched. Per the germline V gene, CDR1 is SGHTA and CDR2 is FQGNSA. This CDR3 has 15 residues. CDR3 sequence (DNA): TGTGCCAGCAGCTCTGAGGGAGCGGGGGGCCAGACCCAGTACTTC. This codes for CASSSEGAGGQTQYF.

J is TRBJ2-7 and V is TRBV5-6, with 8 nucleotides matching TRBD1. The length of the CDR3 is 14 residues. Unmatched junction bases numbered 5, after V lost 4 bases and J lost 2 bases. Germline V lookup: CDR1 SGHDT, CDR2 YYEEEE. CDR3: CASSPPGQAYEQYF. In nucleotides, the CDR3 is TGTGCCAGCAGCCCTCCGGGACAGGCCTACGAGCAGTACTTC.

This chain joins TRBV2 and TRBJ2-3; D not resolved. V was cut by 7 bases and J by 6 bases, with 5 bases left in between. The CDR3 has 10 residues. Germline assignment: CDR1 SNHLY and CDR2 FYNNEI. DNA of the CDR3: TGTGCCAGCATATTTGATACGCAGTATTTT. It codes for CASIFDTQYF.

V gene TRBV5-1 combines with J gene TRBJ2-1; the match to TRBD2 covers 10 bases. The CDR3 loop spans 18 amino acids. With 5 bases clipped from V and 2 bases from J, the junction kept 13 bases outside the gene matches. CDR1 is SGHRS, CDR2 YFSETQ, per germline. The CDR3 sequence: CASSSQPPGLATYNEQFF. DNA of the CDR3: TGCGCCAGCAGTTCACAACCCCCGGGACTAGCGACCTACAATGAGCAGTTCTTC.

The chain combines TRBV7-3 with TRBJ2-1; TRBD1 matches at 9 bases. The CDR3 is 15 amino acids. CDR1 is SGHTA, CDR2 FQGTGA, per germline. After removal of 5 bases from V and 4 bases from J, the junction contained 6 bases not matched to a gene. CDR3 amino acids: CASSVDRGEYNEQFF. CDR3 coding DNA: TGTGCCAGCAGCGTCGACAGGGGGGAGTACAATGAGCAGTTCTTC.

The gene calls are TRBV7-6 and TRBJ2-1; weak D call: TRBD2 (5 bases). CDR3 length equals 13 residues. V was cut by 4 bases and J by 7 bases, with 11 bases left in between. The V gene's germline CDR1 is SGHVS and CDR2 FNYEAQ. Here the CDR3 reads CASSSPSLNEQFF. Written as DNA, the CDR3 is TGTGCCAGCAGCTCCCCTAGCCTGAATGAGCAGTTCTTC.

The chain has TRBV5-6 and TRBJ1-1; TRBD1 agrees at 7 bases. The CDR3 is made up of 14 amino acids. Trimming removed 6 bases from V and 4 bases from J; junction bases left unmatched: 9. Germline assignment: CDR1 SGHDT and CDR2 YYEEEE. The CDR3 DNA follows: TGTGCCAGCACCCCGGACAGGCTAGTCACTGAAGCTTTCTTT. Translation: CASTPDRLVTEAFF.

The chain recombines TRBV29-1 with TRBJ2-7; D perhaps matches TRBD2 (6 bases). Trimming removed 5 bases at V and 6 bases at J, with 20 bases between. Germline CDR1 SQVTM, CDR2 ANQGSEA. The CDR3 is made up of 14 amino acids. CDR3 residues: CSVTPGLEDPEQYF. The CDR3 region has the DNA TGCAGCGTTACCCCGGGACTCGAGGACCCCGAGCAGTACTTC.